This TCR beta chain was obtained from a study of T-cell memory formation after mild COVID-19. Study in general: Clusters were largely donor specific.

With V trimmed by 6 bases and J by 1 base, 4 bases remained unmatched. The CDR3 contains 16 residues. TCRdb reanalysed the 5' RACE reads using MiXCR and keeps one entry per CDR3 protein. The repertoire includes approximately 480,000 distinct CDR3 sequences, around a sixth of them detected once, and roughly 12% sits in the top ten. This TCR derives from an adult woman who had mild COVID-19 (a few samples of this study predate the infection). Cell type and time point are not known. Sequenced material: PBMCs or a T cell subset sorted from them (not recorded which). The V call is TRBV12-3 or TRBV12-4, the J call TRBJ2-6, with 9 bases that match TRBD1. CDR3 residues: CASRPQGASGANVLTF. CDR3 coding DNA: TGTGCCAGCAGACCACAGGGGGCTTCTGGGGCCAACGTCCTGACTTTC.